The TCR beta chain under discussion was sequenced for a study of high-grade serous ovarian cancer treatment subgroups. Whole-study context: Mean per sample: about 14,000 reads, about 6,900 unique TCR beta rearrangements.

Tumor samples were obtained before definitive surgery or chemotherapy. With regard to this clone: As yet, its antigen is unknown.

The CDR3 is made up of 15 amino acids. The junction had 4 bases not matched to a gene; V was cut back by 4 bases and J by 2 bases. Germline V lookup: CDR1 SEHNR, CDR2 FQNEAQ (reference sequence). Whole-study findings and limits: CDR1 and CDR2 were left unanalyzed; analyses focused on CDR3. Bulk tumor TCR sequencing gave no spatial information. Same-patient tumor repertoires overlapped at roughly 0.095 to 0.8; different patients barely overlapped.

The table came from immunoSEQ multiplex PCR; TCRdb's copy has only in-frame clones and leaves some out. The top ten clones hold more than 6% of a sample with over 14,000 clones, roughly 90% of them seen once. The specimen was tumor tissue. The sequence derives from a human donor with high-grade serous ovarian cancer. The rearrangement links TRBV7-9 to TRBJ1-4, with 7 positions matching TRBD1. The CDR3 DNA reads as TGTGCCAGCAGCTCCCAACAGGGGACTAATGAAAAACTGTTTTTT. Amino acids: CASSSQQGTNEKLFF.